These 14 T cell receptor beta chains originate from one sample sequenced in a study of post-analysis software for immune sequencing data. Study observations and caveats: Roughly five TRBV segments appeared more often in patients than in controls, and TRBV5-6, TRBV5-1 and TRBV20-1 were among these.

The authors incorporated unique molecular identifiers into the TCR beta cDNA libraries. TCRdb re-analysed the PCR reads in MiXCR, keeping a single row per CDR3 protein. Among 750,000 to 950,000 distinct CDR3 sequences, 53% were seen once, and the ten largest hold over 4%. These receptors have no identified antigens. The sample taken for sequencing was blood. These receptors came from a girl aged 5 to 17 with multiple sclerosis.

Comments on this clonotype: One junction end disagrees with the germline gene, perhaps due to a read error. The chain is built from TRBV13 and TRBJ2-7; 7 bases map to TRBD1. This CDR3 has 15 amino acids. CDR1 PRHDT and CDR2 FYEKMQ come from the germline V gene (reference sequence). The CDR3 region is CAGSSQGPTTYEQYF. The CDR3 region has the DNA TGTGCCGGCAGCTCACAGGGGCCGACCACCTACGAGCAGTACTTC.

The sample holds a few counts of this clonotype. The rearrangement uses TRBV6-6 and TRBJ1-2; 9 bases align to TRBD1. Looked up from germline, CDR1 is MNHNY and CDR2 is SVGAGI (reference sequence). V gave up 6 bases and J gave up 3 bases; unmatched junction bases: 14. The CDR3 has 17 amino acids. As DNA, the CDR3 is TGTGCCAGCAGCCGTCGGACAGGGGTAGACACTGACTATGGCTACACCTTC. This gives the protein CASSRRTGVDTDYGYTF.

Comment on this clonotype: A read error may explain this, as a much larger clone is one base away. The gene calls are TRBV29-1 and TRBJ2-1, with 12 bases lining up with TRBD1. V was pared by 5 bases and J by 10 bases, with 9 bases of the junction left unmatched. Germline CDR1 reads SQVTM; CDR2 reads ANQGSEA. This CDR3 is 14 amino acids long. The CDR3 protein is CSVSPGQGAYEQFF. The DNA for the CDR3 is TGCAGCGTTTCACCGGGACAGGGGGCCTACGAGCAGTTCTTC.

The chain links TRBV21-1 to TRBJ2-5; the table assigns TRBD2, which was not confirmed against the DNA. TRBV21-1 is termed a pseudogene. CDR3 size: 16 residues. CDR3 in amino acids: CASSRAKVDFWETQYF. The CDR3 nucleotides read TGTGCCAGCAGCAGGGCCAAAGTCGACTTCTGGGAGACCCAGTACTTC.

V gene TRBV7-2 combines with J gene TRBJ2-7, with a weak D call TRBD1 (6 bases). Trimming removed 4 bases at V and 12 bases at J, with 13 bases between. Per the germline V gene, CDR1 is SGHTA and CDR2 is FQGNSA. This CDR3 contains 11 residues. In nucleotides, the CDR3 is TGTGCCAGCAGCTCCAGGGGAATCCTGTACTTC. This encodes CASSSRGILYF. Full variable domain (missing parts from reference TRBV7-2 and TRBJ2-7): GAGVSQSPSNKVTEKGKDVELRCDPISGHTALYWYRQSLGQGLEFLIYFQGNSAPDKSGLPSDRFSAERTGGSVSTLTIQRTQQEDSAVYLCASSSRGILYFGPGTRLTVT.

The chain employs TRBV7-9 and TRBJ1-2; 7 nucleotides match TRBD1. CDR1 and CDR2 from the germline V gene are SEHNR and FQNEAQ (reference sequence). This CDR3 is 16 amino acids long. Trimming cost V 4 bases and J 3 bases; bases outside gene matches: 11. In DNA form, the CDR3 reads TGTGCCAGCAGCTACACAGGGGCAGATTGGTACTATGGCTACACCTTC. Protein: CASSYTGADWYYGYTF.

The chain joins TRBV11-2 to TRBJ2-3; a weak D match, TRBD2 (5 bases). Germline V CDR1 and CDR2: SGHAT, FQNNGV. Between the trimmed V and J ends, which lost 4 bases and 3 bases, there was a span of 20 bases. The CDR3 consists of 17 residues. CDR3 sequence reads: CASSSRPFAGATDTQYF. Here the CDR3 DNA reads TGTGCCAGCAGCTCGCGACCATTTGCGGGCGCGACAGATACGCAGTATTTT.

V and J are TRBV7-3 and TRBJ2-7; 10 bases map to TRBD2. The ends lost 8 bases at V and 3 bases at J; junction bases unmatched: 13. CDR3 length: 16 residues. CDR1 and CDR2 from the germline V gene are SGHTA and FQGTGA. DNA of the CDR3: TGTGCCAGCCCCGGGAGGCTAGCGGGGGAACACTACGAGCAGTACTTC. Translated: CASPGRLAGEHYEQYF.

This chain connects TRBV2 to TRBJ2-7; 13 bases line up with TRBD2. CDR1 is SNHLY, CDR2 FYNNEI, per germline. V trimming: 4 bases; J trimming: 7 bases; junction bases outside the gene matches: 7. The CDR3 loop spans 15 amino acids. As DNA, the CDR3 is TGTGCCAGCAGTGGTGGACTAGCGGGGGTCGGTGAGCAGTACTTC. Its protein is CASSGGLAGVGEQYF.

The chain carries TRBV5-5 and TRBJ2-7, with TRBD1 identical over 8 bases. The length of the CDR3 is 15 residues. Looked up from germline, CDR1 is SGHKS and CDR2 is YYEKEE (reference sequence). Losses at the gene ends were 4 bases for V and 9 bases for J; bases not matched to a gene: 15. In DNA, the CDR3 is TGTGCCAGCAGCCACCCGGGACAGGTGTTTACGAGGCAGTACTTC. As protein: CASSHPGQVFTRQYF.

V and J are TRBV5-1 and TRBJ1-1, with 8 bases lining up with TRBD1. CDR1 is SGHRS and CDR2 is YFSETQ in the germline V gene. There are 15 residues in the CDR3. The ends lost 5 bases at V and 11 bases at J; junction bases unmatched: 17. CDR3 in DNA: TGCGCCAGCAGTCAGGGACAGGTACCCACGGATACGGCTTTCTTT. Translating it yields CASSQGQVPTDTAFF.

The chain links TRBV20-1 to TRBJ2-5, with 14 bases fitting TRBD2. Per the germline V gene, CDR1 is DFQATT and CDR2 is SNEGSKA (reference sequence). V shed 4 bases and J 0 bases; nucleotides not matched to a gene: 7. This CDR3 is built from 17 residues. In nucleotides, the CDR3 is TGCAGTGCTACAGGGACTAGCGGGGGAGATTACCAAGAGACCCAGTACTTC. This codes for CSATGTSGGDYQETQYF.

The CDR3 sequence is CASERGDTEAFF. CDR3 coding DNA: TGTGCCAGCGAGCGGGGTGACACTGAAGCTTTCTTT. The V and J genes are TRBV6-6 and TRBJ1-1, with D unclear. The germline V gene encodes CDR1 MNHNY and CDR2 SVGAGI (reference sequence). The ends were cut back, 8 bases at V and 3 bases at J, with 10 bases in the middle. The CDR3 is made up of 12 amino acids.

V is TRBV10-3 and J is TRBJ2-5; 7 nucleotides line up with TRBD2. The J call may be mistaken, given a closer DNA end match to TRBJ2-7. Germline V gene data show CDR1 as ENHRY and CDR2 as SYGVKD. The CDR3 is 15 residues long. DNA of the CDR3: TGTGCCATCAGTGAGTCACGCGGGAGTGCCTACGAGCAGTACTTC. Protein sequence: CAISESRGSAYEQYF.